The 8 T cell receptor beta chains given below trace back to one sample, sequenced in a study of regulatory T cells in long-lasting Graves disease. Regarding time point: newly diagnosed GD, antithyroid drugs for less than 3 months. Generation of the TCR library employed RNA extracted from PBMCs. For TCR beta, libraries came from iRepertoire HTBI primers and Arm-PCR of CDR3 regions. MiXCR, run by TCRdb on the multiplex PCR reads, gives a single entry per CDR3 protein. Here the sample spans approximately 540,000 distinct CDR3 sequences, around 13% being singletons. These data also featured in a second study, about T cells in Graves' hyperthyroidism and ophthalmopathy.

This sample comprised peripheral blood mononuclear cells (PBMCs), obtained at new diagnosis, from a patient treated with antithyroid drugs. The receptors here all came from a woman aged 25 to 39 with Graves disease.

Remarks on this clonotype: A single base separates this from a much larger clone, so it may be a read error. The chain joins TRBV13 to TRBJ2-7; 9 bases are a match to TRBD2. With the DNA end fitting TRBJ2-5 better, the J assignment may be wrong. The germline CDR1 and CDR2 sequences are PRHDT and FYEKMQ (reference sequence). CDR3 length: 14 residues. Here the CDR3 reads CAGSSHSGSETQYF. CDR3 sequence (DNA): TGTGCCGGCAGCTCCCATAGCGGGAGTGAGACCCAGTACTTC.

This clonotype was counted a single time. The V call is TRBV6-2 or TRBV6-3, the J call TRBJ1-2; D unclear. CDR3 size: 14 residues. Trimming took off 5 bases at V and 1 base at J, with 11 bases between the two ends. Germline V gene data show CDR1 as MNHEY and CDR2 as SVGEGT. In nucleotides, the CDR3 is TGTGCCAGCAGTGAAGGACCAGTTAACTATGGCTACACCTTC. It translates to CASSEGPVNYGYTF.

In the case of this clonotype: Possible read error: a much larger clone is one base away. This chain joins TRBV18 and TRBJ2-1; D might be TRBD1 (5 bases). The germline V gene encodes CDR1 KGHSH and CDR2 LQKENI. The CDR3 covers 12 residues. The CDR3 here is CASSPGHEERFF. The CDR3 DNA reads TGTGCCAGCTCACCAGGACATGAGGAGCGGTTCTTC.

This clonotype was seen repeatedly, ten times or more. This rearrangement joins TRBV12-3 or TRBV12-4 to TRBJ2-7; D ambiguous. The length of the CDR3 is 14 residues. V lost 3 bases, J lost 4 bases, and 13 bases lay in between. CDR3 sequence: CASSFKRLGYEQYF. Written as DNA, the CDR3 is TGTGCCAGCAGTTTTAAAAGGTTGGGGTACGAGCAGTACTTC.

This clonotype was detected ten times or more. The chain carries TRBV20-1 and TRBJ2-7; TRBD2 is a possible D gene (6 bases). The germline CDR1 and CDR2 sequences are DFQATT and SNEGSKA (reference sequence). The CDR3 has 15 amino acids. The V end was cut by 0 bases, the J end by 0 bases, with 12 bases between. The CDR3 bases are TGCAGTGCTAGAGATTACGGGAGCCCCTCCTACGAGCAGTACTTC. Its translation is CSARDYGSPSYEQYF.

This clonotype was seen repeatedly, ten times or more. This chain uses TRBV27 with TRBJ2-1; D is perhaps TRBD1 or TRBD2 (5 bases each). The germline V gene encodes CDR1 MNHEY and CDR2 SMNVEV (reference sequence). CDR3 length: 17 amino acids. Trimming left V 5 bases short and J 4 bases short, with 21 bases between. The CDR3 sequence is CASSPPSPLKGYNEQFF. CDR3 DNA sequence: TGTGCCAGCAGTCCCCCTAGCCCACTAAAGGGGTACAATGAGCAGTTCTTC.

Many counts were recorded for this clonotype. The V gene is TRBV6-5, the J gene TRBJ1-4, with a possible D match to TRBD1 (5 bases). Per germline, CDR1 MNHEY and CDR2 SVGAGI. V was shortened by 4 bases and J by 5 bases, with 14 bases between the two germline ends. The CDR3 length is 15 residues. In DNA form, the CDR3 reads TGTGCCAGCAGTTCAGACAGAACGGGAAATGAAAAACTGTTTTTT. Residues: CASSSDRTGNEKLFF.

The table lists this clonotype with many counts. This rearrangement joins TRBV19 to TRBJ2-5; D remains ambiguous. CDR1 is LNHDA, CDR2 SQIVND, per germline (reference sequence). The V end lost 5 bases, the J end lost 4 bases, and 20 bases lay between the germline ends. The CDR3 spans 16 residues. The DNA for the CDR3 is TGTGCCAGTAGTCCCCTGAACTTAGCTGGGCGAGAGACCCAGTACTTC. Its translation: CASSPLNLAGRETQYF.